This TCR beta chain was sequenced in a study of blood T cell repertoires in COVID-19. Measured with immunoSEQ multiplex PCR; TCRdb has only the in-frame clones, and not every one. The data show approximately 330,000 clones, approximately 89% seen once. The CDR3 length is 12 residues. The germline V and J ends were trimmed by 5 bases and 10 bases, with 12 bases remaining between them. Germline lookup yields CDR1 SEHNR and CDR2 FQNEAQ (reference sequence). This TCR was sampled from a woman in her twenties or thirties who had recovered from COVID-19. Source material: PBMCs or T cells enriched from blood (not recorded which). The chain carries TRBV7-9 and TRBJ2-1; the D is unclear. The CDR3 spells CASSLAPGEQFF. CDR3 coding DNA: TGTGCCAGCAGCCTCGCTCCCGGGGAGCAGTTCTTC.